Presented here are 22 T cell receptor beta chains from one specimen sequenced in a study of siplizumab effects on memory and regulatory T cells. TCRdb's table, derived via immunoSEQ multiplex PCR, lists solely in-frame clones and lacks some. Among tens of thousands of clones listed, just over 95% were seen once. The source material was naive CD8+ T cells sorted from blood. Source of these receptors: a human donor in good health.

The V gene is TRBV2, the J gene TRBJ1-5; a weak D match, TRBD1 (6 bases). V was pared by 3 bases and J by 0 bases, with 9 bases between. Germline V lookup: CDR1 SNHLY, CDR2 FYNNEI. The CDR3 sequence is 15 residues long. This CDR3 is CASSEDSYSNQPQHF. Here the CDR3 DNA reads TGTGCCAGCAGTGAGGACAGCTATAGCAATCAGCCCCAGCATTTT. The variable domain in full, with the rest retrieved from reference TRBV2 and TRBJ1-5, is EPEVTQTPSHQVTQMGQEVILRCVPISNHLYFYWYRQILGQKVEFLVSFYNNEISEKSEIFDDQFSVERPDGSNFTLKIRSTKLEDSAMYFCASSEDSYSNQPQHFGDGTRLSIL.

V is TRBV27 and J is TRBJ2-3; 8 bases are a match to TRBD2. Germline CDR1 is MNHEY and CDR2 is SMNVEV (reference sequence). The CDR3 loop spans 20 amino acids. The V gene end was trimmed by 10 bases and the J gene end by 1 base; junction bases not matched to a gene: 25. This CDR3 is CAKQVYGVTGGSGGTDTQYF. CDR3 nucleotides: TGTGCCAAACAAGTTTACGGTGTGACGGGAGGGTCCGGGGGCACAGATACGCAGTATTTT.

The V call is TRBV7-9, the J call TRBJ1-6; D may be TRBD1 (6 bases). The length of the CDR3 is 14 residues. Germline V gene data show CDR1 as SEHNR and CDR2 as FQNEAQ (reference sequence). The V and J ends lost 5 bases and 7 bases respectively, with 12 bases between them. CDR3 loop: CASSLPGTNSPLHF. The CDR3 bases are TGTGCCAGCAGCCTTCCCGGGACAAATTCACCCCTCCACTTT.

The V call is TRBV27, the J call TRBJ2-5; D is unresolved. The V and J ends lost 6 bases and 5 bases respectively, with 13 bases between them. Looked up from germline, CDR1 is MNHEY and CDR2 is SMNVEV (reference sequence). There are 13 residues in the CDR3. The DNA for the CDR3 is TGTGCCAGCAGCCAGACTCTGGCGGAGACCCAGTACTTC. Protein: CASSQTLAETQYF.

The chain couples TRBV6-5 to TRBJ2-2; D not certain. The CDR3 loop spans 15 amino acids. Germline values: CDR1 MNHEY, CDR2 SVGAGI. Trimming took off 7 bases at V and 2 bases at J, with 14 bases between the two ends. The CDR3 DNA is TGTGCCAGCATAAACTCGCAGGTTAACACCGGGGAGCTGTTTTTT. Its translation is CASINSQVNTGELFF.

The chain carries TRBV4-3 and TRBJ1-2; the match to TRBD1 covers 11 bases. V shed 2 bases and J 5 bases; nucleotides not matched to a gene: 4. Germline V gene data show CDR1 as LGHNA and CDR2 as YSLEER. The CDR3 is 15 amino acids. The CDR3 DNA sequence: TGCGCCAGCAGCCAAAGGACAGGGGGCAGTTATGGCTACACCTTC. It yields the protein CASSQRTGGSYGYTF.

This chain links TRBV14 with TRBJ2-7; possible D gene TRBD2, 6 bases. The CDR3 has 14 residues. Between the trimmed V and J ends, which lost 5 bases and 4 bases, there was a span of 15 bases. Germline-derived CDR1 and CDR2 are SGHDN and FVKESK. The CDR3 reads CASSVGGVLYEQYF. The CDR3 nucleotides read TGTGCCAGCAGCGTGGGGGGAGTCTTGTACGAGCAGTACTTC.

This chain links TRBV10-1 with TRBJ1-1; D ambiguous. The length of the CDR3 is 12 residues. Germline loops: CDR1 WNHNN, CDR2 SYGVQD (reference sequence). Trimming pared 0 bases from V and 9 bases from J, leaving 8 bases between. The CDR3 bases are TGCGCCAGCAGTGAGTCGGCCGGAAAAGCTTTCTTT. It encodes CASSESAGKAFF.

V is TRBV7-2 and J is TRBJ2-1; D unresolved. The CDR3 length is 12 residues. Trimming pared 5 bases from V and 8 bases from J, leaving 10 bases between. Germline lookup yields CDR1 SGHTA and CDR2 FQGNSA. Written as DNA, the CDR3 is TGTGCCAGCAGCCCCATTTTTTATGAGCAGTTCTTC. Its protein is CASSPIFYEQFF.

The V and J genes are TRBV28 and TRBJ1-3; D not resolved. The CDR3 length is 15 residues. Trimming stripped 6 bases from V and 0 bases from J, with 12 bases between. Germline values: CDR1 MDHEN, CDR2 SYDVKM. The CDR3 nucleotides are TGTGCCAGCAGCCCGTCAGGATTCTCTGGAAACACCATATATTTT. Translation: CASSPSGFSGNTIYF.

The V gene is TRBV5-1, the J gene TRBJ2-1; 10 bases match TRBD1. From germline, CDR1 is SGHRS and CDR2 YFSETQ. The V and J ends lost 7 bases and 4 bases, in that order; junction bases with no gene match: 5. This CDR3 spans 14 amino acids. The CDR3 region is CASETGQGYNEQFF. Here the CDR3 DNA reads TGCGCCAGCGAGACGGGACAGGGGTACAATGAGCAGTTCTTC.

The DNA of the CDR3 is TGTGCCAGCAGCTTGGCCACAGACGACTATGGCTACACCTTC. Its protein is CASSLATDDYGYTF. This chain connects TRBV5-5 to TRBJ1-2; no firm D call. Germline values: CDR1 SGHKS, CDR2 YYEKEE (reference sequence). CDR3 length equals 14 residues. V lost 0 bases and J 3 bases, leaving 9 bases between the germline ends. The entire variable domain, with the rest obtained from reference TRBV5-5 and TRBJ1-2, is as follows: DAGVTQSPTHLIKTRGQQVTLRCSPISGHKSVSWYQQVLGQGPQFIFQYYEKEERGRGNFPDRFSARQFPNYSSELNVNALLLGDSALYLCASSLATDDYGYTFGSGTRLTVV.

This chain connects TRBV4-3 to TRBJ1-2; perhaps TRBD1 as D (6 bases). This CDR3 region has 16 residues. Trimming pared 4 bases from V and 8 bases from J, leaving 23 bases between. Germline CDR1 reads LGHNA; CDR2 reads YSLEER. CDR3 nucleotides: TGCGCCAGCAGCCCGGACAGAGTCCCACGCCTGAGGGGCTACACCTTC. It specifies CASSPDRVPRLRGYTF.

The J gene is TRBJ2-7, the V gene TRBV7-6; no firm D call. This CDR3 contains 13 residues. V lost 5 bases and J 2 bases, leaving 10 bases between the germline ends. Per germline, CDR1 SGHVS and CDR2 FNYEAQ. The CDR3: CASSPGPTYEQYF. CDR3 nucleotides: TGTGCCAGCAGCCCCGGACCGACCTACGAGCAGTACTTC.

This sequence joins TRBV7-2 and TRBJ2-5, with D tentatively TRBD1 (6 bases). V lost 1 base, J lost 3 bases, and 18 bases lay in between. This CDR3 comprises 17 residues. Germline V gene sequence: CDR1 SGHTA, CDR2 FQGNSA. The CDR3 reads CASSLVPPGQREETQYF. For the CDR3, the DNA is TGTGCCAGCAGCTTAGTCCCGCCCGGACAGAGAGAAGAGACCCAGTACTTC.

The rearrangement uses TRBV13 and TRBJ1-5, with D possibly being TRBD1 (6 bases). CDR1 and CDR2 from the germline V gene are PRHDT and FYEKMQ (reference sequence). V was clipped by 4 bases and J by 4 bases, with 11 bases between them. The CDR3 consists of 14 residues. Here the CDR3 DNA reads TGTGCCAGCAGCTCCGGAGGGGGGAATCAGCCCCAGCATTTT. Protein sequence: CASSSGGGNQPQHF.

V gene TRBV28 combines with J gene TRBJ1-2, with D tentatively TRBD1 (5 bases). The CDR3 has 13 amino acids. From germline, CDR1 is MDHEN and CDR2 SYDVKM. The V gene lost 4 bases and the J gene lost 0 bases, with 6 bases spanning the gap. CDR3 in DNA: TGTGCCAGCAGTTGGGGCACTAACTATGGCTACACCTTC. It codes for CASSWGTNYGYTF.

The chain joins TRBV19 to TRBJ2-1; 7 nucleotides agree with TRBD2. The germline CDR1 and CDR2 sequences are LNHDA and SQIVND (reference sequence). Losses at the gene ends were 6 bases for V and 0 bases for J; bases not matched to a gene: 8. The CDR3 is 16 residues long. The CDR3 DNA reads TGTGCCAGTAGCGCATCGGGCGGGAGCTCCTACAATGAGCAGTTCTTC. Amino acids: CASSASGGSSYNEQFF.

CDR3 protein: CASSSPGAPREQFF. The CDR3 DNA reads TGTGCCAGCAGCTCCCCCGGGGCTCCGCGGGAGCAGTTCTTC. This sequence joins TRBV7-3 and TRBJ2-1; D may correspond to TRBD1 or TRBD2 (5 bases each). Trimming pared 4 bases from V and 10 bases from J, leaving 17 bases between. The CDR3 contains 14 residues. Germline V gives CDR1 SGHTA, CDR2 FQGTGA.

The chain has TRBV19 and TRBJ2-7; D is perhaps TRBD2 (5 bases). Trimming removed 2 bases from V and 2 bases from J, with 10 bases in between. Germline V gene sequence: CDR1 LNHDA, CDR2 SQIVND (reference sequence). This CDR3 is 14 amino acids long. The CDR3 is CASSILGEPYEQYF. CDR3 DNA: TGTGCCAGTAGTATACTGGGAGAGCCCTACGAGCAGTACTTC.

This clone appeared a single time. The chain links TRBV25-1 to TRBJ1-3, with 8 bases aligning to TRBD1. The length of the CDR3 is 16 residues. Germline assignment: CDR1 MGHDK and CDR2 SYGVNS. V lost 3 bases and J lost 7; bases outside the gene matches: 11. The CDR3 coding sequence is TGTGCCAGCAGTGAGCAGACAGGGGCCAAAGGGAACACCATATATTTT. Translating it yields CASSEQTGAKGNTIYF.

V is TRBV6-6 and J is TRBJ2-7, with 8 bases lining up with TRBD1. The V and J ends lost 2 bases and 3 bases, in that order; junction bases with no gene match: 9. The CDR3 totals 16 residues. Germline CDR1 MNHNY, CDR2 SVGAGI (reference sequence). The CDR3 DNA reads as TGTGCCAGCAGTTACACCCGTTACGGGACAGGCTACGAGCAGTACTTC. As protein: CASSYTRYGTGYEQYF.